Given below is one T cell receptor beta chain in context. What it binds is unknown. TCRdb re-called clones via MiXCR from the PCR reads. The table has about 25,000 clones, approximately 20% seen once. Patients underwent thyroid surgery, and none had received any treatment before it. Germline assignment: CDR1 DFQATT and CDR2 SNEGSKA (reference sequence). The CDR3 consists of 13 residues. V was clipped by 6 bases and J by 1 base, with 12 bases between them. The record originates from a study of metastatic and nonmetastatic thyroid tumors. Across the study: It was across blood and tumor or nodule tissue from malignant and benign thyroid patients that repertoires were compared. Overall study findings and caveats: It was reportedly found that TCR beta diversity was significantly higher in malignant thyroid tumors than in benign nodules, a difference seen in both blood and tumor samples.

The receptor comes from a male donor with papillary thyroid cancer or a benign thyroid nodule (not recorded which). Some clones in this sample may be carry-over from other donors' samples. This chain connects TRBV20-1 to TRBJ2-5; no definite D call. The sequencing input was blood. CDR3 region: CSAKGPSQETQYF. In nucleotides, the CDR3 is TGCAGTGCAAAGGGCCCGTCCCAAGAGACCCAGTACTTC.